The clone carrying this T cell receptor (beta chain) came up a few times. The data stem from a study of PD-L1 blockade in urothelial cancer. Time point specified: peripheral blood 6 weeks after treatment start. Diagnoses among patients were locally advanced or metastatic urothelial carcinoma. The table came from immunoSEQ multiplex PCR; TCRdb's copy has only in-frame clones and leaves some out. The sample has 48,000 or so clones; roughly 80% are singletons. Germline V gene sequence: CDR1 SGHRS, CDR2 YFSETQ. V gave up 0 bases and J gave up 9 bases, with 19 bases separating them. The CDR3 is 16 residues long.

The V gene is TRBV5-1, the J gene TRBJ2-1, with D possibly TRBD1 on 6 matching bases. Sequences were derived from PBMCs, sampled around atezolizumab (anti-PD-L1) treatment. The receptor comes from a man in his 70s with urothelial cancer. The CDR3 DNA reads TGCGCCAGCAGCTTGGCCCCAGGGGTGAGTTTTGGTGAGCAGTTCTTC. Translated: CASSLAPGVSFGEQFF.